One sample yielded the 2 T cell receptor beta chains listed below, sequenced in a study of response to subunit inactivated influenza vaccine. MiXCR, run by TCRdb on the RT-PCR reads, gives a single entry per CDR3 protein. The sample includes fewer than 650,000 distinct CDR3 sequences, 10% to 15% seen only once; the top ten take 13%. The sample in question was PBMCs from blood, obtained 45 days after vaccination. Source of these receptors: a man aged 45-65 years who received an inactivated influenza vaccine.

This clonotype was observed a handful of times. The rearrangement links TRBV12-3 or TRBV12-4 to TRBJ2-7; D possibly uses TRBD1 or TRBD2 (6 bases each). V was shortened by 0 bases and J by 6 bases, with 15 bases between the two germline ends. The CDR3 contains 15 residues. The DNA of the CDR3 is TGTGCCAGCAGTTTAGCGATGGGGGGCGCGGTCGAGCAGTACTTC. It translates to CASSLAMGGAVEQYF.

The DNA of the CDR3 is TGCAGCGCCGGCGGATTCCAGGGCTCTGAAGCTTTCTTT. This sequence encodes CSAGGFQGSEAFF. The chain combines TRBV29-1 with TRBJ1-1, with D possibly TRBD1 on 5 matching bases. The CDR3 has 13 amino acids. Looked up from germline, CDR1 is SQVTM and CDR2 is ANQGSEA. V was clipped by 7 bases and J by 6 bases, with 18 bases between them.